This T cell receptor (beta chain) appears in the sequencing data of a study of graft-versus-host responses after intestinal transplantation. Looking at the study overall: Tacrolimus and steroids were given for about 3 years to all recipients after anti-thymocyte globulin induction.

Concerning this clone: Its antigen remains unidentified.

TCRdb keeps only in-frame clones here, not all; method: immunoSEQ multiplex PCR. The sample lists 90,000 to 150,000 clones, roughly 96% occurring once. The CDR3 loop spans 14 amino acids. Germline CDR1 MNHNS, CDR2 SASEGT. Between the trimmed V and J ends, which lost 7 bases and 3 bases, there was a span of 16 bases. The rearrangement links TRBV6-1 to TRBJ2-7; the D call may be TRBD1 or TRBD2 (5 bases each). The material sequenced was unstimulated CD8+ T cells sorted from spleen or lymph node cells, taken before intestinal transplant. This clonotype was obtained from a human donor who received an intestinal transplant. The CDR3 loop is CASTTSGPNYEQYF. The CDR3 DNA sequence: TGTGCCAGCACGACCTCGGGACCTAACTACGAGCAGTACTTC.